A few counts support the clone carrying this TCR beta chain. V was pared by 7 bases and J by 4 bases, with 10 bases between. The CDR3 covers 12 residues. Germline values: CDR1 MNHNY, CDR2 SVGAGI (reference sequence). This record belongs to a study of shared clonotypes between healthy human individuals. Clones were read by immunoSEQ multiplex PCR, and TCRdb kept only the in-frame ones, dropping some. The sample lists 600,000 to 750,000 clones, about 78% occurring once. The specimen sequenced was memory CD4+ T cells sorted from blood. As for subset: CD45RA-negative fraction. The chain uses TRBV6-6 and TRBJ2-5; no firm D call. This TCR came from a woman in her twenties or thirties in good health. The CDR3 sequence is CASNRLGETQYF. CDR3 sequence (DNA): TGTGCCAGCAACCGACTCGGAGAGACCCAGTACTTC.